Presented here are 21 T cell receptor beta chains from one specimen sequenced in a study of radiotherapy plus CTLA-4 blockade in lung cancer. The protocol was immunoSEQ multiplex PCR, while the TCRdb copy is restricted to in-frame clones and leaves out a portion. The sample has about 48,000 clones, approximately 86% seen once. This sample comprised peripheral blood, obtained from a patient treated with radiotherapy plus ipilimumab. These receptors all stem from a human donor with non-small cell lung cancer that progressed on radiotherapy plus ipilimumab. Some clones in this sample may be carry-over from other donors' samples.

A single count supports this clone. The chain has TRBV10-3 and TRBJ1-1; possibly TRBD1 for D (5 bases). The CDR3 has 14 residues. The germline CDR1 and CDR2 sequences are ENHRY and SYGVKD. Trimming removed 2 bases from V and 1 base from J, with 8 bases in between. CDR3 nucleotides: TGTGCCATCAGTGAGACCCAGGGGAACACTGAAGCTTTCTTT. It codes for CAISETQGNTEAFF.

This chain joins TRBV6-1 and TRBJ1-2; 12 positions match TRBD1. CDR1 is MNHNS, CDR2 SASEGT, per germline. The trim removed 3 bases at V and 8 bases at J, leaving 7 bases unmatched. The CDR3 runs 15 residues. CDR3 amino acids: CASSEAGQGARGYTF. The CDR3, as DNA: TGTGCCAGCAGTGAGGCGGGACAGGGGGCGCGAGGCTACACCTTC.

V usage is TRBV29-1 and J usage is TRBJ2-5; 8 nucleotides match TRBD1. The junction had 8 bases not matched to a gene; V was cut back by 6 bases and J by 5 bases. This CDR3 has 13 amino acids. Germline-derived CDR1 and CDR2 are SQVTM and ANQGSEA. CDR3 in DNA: TGCAGCGTCATTATCGGACAGGGTGAGACCCAGTACTTC. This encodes CSVIIGQGETQYF.

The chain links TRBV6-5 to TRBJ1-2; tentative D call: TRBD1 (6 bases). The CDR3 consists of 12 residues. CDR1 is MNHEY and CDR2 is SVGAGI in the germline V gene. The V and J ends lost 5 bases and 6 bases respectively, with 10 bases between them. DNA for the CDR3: TGTGCCAGCAGTCACCAGGGGAATGGCTACACCTTC. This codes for CASSHQGNGYTF.

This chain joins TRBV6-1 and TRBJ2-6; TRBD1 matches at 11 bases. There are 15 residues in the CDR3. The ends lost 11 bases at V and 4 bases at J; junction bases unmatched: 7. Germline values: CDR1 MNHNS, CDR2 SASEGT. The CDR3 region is CAGGQGAGGANVLTF. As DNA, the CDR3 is TGTGCCGGCGGACAGGGGGCGGGGGGGGCCAACGTCCTGACTTTC.

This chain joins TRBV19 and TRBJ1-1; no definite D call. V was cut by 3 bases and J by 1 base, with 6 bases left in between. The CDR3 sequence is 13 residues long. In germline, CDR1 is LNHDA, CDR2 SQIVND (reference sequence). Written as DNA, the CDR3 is TGTGCCAGTAGTATTCCCAGGAACACTGAAGCTTTCTTT. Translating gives CASSIPRNTEAFF.

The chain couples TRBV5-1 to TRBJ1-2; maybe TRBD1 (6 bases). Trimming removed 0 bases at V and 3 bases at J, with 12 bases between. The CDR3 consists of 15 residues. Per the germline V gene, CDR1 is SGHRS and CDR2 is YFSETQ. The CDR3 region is CASSLEAGEDYGYTF. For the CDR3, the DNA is TGCGCCAGCAGCTTGGAGGCAGGGGAAGACTATGGCTACACCTTC.

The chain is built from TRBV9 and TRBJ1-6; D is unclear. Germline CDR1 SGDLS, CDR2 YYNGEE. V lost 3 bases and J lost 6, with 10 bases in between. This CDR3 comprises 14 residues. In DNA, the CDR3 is TGTGCCAGCAGCGGCGGTGTGACTAATTCACCCCTCCACTTT. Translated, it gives CASSGGVTNSPLHF.

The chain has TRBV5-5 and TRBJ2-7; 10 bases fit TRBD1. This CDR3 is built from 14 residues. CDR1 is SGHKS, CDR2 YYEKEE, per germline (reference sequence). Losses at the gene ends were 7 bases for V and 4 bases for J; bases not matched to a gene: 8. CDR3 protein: CASGYRDRGYEQYF. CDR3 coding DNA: TGTGCCAGCGGATACCGGGACAGGGGTTACGAGCAGTACTTC.

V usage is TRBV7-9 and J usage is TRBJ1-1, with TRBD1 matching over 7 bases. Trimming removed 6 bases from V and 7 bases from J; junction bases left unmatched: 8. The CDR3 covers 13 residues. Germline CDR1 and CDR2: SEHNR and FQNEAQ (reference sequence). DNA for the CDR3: TGTGCCAGCAGGAGGCAGGGGGGAAATGAAGCTTTCTTT. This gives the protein CASRRQGGNEAFF.

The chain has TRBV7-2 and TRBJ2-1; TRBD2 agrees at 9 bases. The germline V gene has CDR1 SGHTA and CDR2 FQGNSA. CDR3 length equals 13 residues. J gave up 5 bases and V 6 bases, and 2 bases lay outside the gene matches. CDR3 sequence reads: CASRIAGDNEQFF. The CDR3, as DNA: TGTGCCAGCAGGATAGCGGGAGACAATGAGCAGTTCTTC. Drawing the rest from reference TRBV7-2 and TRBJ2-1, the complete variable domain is GAGVSQSPSNKVTEKGKDVELRCDPISGHTALYWYRQSLGQGLEFLIYFQGNSAPDKSGLPSDRFSAERTGGSVSTLTIQRTQQEDSAVYLCASRIAGDNEQFFGPGTRLTVL.

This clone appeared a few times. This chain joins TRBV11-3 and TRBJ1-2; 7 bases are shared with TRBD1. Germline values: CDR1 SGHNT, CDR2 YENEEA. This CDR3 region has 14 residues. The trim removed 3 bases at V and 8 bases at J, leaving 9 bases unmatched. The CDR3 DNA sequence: TGTGCCAGCAGCTTGGGGGACAGAATGTGGGGCTACACCTTC. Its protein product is CASSLGDRMWGYTF.

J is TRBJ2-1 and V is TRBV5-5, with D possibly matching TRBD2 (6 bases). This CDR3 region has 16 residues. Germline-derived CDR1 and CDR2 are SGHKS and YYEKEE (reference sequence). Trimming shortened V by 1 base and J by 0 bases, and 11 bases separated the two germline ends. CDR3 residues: CASSLRAGSSYNEQFF. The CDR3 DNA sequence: TGTGCCAGCAGCTTGCGTGCGGGAAGCTCCTACAATGAGCAGTTCTTC.

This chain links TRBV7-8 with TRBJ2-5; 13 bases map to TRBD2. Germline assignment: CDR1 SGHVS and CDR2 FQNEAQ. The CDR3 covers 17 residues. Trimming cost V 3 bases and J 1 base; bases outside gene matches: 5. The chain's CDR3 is CASSLTSGGNFQETQYF. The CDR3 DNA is TGTGCCAGCAGCTTGACTAGCGGGGGGAATTTCCAAGAGACCCAGTACTTC.

CDR3 amino acids: CASKLGGDGYTF. CDR3 nucleotides: TGTGCCAGCAAATTAGGGGGAGATGGCTACACCTTC. The chain employs TRBV5-6 and TRBJ1-2; tentative D call: TRBD1 (6 bases). V was trimmed by 6 bases and J by 6 bases, leaving 12 bases between them. The CDR3 length is 12 residues. From germline, CDR1 is SGHDT and CDR2 YYEEEE. The full variable domain, rest sourced from reference TRBV5-6 and TRBJ1-2, is DAGVTQSPTHLIKTRGQQVTLRCSPKSGHDTVSWYQQALGQGPQFIFQYYEEEERQRGNFPDRFSGHQFPNYSSELNVNALLLGDSALYLCASKLGGDGYTFGSGTRLTVV.

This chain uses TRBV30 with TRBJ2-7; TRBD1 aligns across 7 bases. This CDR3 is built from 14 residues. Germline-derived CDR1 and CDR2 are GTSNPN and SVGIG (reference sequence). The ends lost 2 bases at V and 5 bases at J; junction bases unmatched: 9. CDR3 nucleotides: TGTGCCTGGAGTACGGACAGACAGGGCCACGAGCAGTACTTC. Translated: CAWSTDRQGHEQYF.

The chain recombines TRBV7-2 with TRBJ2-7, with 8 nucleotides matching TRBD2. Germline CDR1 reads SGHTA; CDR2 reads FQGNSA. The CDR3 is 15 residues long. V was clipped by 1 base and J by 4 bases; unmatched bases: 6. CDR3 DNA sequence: TGTGCCAGCAGCTTAGTCGGGGGGGCATCTTACGAGCAGTACTTC. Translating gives CASSLVGGASYEQYF.

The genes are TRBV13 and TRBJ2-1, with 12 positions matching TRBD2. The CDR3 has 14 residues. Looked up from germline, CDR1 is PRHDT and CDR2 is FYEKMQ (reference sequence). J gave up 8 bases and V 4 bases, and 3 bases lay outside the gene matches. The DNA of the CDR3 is TGTGCCAGCAGCTCGAGACTAGCGGGAGATGAGCAGTTCTTC. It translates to CASSSRLAGDEQFF. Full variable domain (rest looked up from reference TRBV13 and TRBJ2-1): AAGVIQSPRHLIKEKRETATLKCYPIPRHDTVYWYQQGPGQDPQFLISFYEKMQSDKGSIPDRFSAQQFSDYHSELNMSSLELGDSALYFCASSSRLAGDEQFFGPGTRLTVL.

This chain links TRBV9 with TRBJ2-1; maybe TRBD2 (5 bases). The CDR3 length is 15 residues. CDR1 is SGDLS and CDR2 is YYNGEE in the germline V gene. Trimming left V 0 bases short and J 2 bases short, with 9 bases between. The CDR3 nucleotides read TGTGCCAGCAGCGTAGTGCACGGGGCCTACAATGAGCAGTTCTTC. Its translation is CASSVVHGAYNEQFF.

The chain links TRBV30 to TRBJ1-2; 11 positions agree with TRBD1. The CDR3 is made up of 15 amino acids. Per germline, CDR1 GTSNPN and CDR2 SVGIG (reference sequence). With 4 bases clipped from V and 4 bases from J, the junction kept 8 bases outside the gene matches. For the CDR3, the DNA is TGTGCCTGGACCCGAACCGGGACAGGGGGCTATGGCTACACCTTC. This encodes CAWTRTGTGGYGYTF.

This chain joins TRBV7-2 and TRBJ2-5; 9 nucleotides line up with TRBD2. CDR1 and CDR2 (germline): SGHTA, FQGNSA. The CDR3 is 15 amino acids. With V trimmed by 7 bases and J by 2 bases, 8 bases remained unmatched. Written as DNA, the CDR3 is TGTGCCAGCACTACCGGGACTAGCAGACAAGAGACCCAGTACTTC. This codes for CASTTGTSRQETQYF. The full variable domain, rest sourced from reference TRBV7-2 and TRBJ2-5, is GAGVSQSPSNKVTEKGKDVELRCDPISGHTALYWYRQSLGQGLEFLIYFQGNSAPDKSGLPSDRFSAERTGGSVSTLTIQRTQQEDSAVYLCASTTGTSRQETQYFGPGTRLLVL.